This T cell receptor (beta chain) was recorded in a study of blood T cell repertoires in COVID-19. At the level of the study: The samples span acute and convalescent COVID-19 from the United States, Italy and Spain.

Trimming took off 7 bases at V and 6 bases at J, with 17 bases between the two ends. This CDR3 has 14 amino acids. Germline CDR1 is SEHNR and CDR2 is FQNEAQ (reference sequence). Per the authors' pipeline: It was from reference gene primer amplification that nucleated cell counts were estimated. The table came from immunoSEQ multiplex PCR; TCRdb's copy has only in-frame clones and leaves some out. V, J and clone size derive from that table, while D and trimming were established from the DNA sequence. The table lists some 97,000 clones, around four fifths of them singletons. The chain uses TRBV7-9 and TRBJ2-3; perhaps TRBD2 as D (6 bases). Sequencing used peripheral blood. This TCR was recovered from a woman aged 70 to 79 with acute or convalescent COVID-19. CDR3 in DNA: TGTGCCAGCACCAACCTTGGAGGGTACGATACGCAGTATTTT. Translated: CASTNLGGYDTQYF. The entire variable domain, with the rest obtained from reference TRBV7-9 and TRBJ2-3, is as follows: DTGVSQNPRHKITKRGQNVTFRCDPISEHNRLYWYRQTLGQGPEFLTYFQNEAQLEKSRLLSDRFSAERPKGSFSTLEIQRTEQGDSAMYLCASTNLGGYDTQYFGPGTRLTVL.